This T cell receptor beta chain was observed in a study of shared clonotypes between healthy human individuals. Around 97 million PBMCs supplied genomic DNA for unsorted samples. The CDR3 is 17 residues long. With 4 bases removed from V and 0 bases from J, the gap between germline ends came to 13 bases. Germline V lookup: CDR1 SNHLY, CDR2 FYNNEI. Assay: immunoSEQ multiplex PCR; the TCRdb copy retains only in-frame clones and omits some. Counted here are about 560,000 clones, around three quarters occurring once; the ten biggest clones make up approximately 12%. The sequencing input was PBMCs. The gene calls are TRBV2 and TRBJ2-6; D gene unclear. The origin of this receptor is a woman aged 40 to 50 in good health. Some clones in this sample may be carry-over from other donors' samples. The CDR3 DNA sequence: TGTGCCAGCAGTGTCCGACCACAGAGCTCTGGGGCCAACGTCCTGACTTTC. Residues: CASSVRPQSSGANVLTF.